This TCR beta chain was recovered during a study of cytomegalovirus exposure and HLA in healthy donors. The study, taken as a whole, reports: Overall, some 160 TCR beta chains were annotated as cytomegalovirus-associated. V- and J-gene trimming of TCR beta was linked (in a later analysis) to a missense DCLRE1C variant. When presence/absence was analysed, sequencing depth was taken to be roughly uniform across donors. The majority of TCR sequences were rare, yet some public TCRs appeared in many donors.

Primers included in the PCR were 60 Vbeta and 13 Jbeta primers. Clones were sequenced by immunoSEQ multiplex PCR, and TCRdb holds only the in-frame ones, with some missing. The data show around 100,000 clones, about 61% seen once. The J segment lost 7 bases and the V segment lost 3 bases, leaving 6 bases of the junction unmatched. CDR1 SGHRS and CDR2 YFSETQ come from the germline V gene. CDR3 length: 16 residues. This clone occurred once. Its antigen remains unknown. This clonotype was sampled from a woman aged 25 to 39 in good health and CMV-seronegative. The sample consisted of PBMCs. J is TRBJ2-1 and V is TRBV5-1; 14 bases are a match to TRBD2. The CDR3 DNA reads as TGCGCCAGCAGCTCCGGGACTAGCGGGGGATTGAATGAGCAGTTCTTC. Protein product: CASSSGTSGGLNEQFF. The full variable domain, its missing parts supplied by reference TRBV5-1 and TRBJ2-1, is KAGVTQTPRYLIKTRGQQVTLSCSPISGHRSVSWYQQTPGQGLQFLFEYFSETQRNKGNFPGRFSGRQFSNSRSEMNVSTLELGDSALYLCASSSGTSGGLNEQFFGPGTRLTVL.